This T cell receptor beta chain was observed in a study of radiotherapy plus CTLA-4 blockade in lung cancer. This CDR3 spans 19 amino acids. Germline V gives CDR1 SGHNT, CDR2 YENEEA. The J segment lost 3 bases and the V segment lost 4 bases, leaving 17 bases of the junction unmatched. TCRdb's copy holds only in-frame clones and misses some; the assay was immunoSEQ multiplex PCR. The data show 55,000 to 65,000 clones, around 69% seen once. Comments on this clone: Its antigen is still unknown.

Findings of the study overall: After radiotherapy and ipilimumab, tumor-derived clones expanded in peripheral blood.

The gene calls are TRBV11-3 and TRBJ1-2; 10 bases agree with TRBD1. The sequence was collected from a human donor with non-small cell lung cancer who had a complete response to radiotherapy plus ipilimumab. Sequenced here: peripheral blood, sampled from a patient treated with radiotherapy plus ipilimumab. The CDR3 here is CASSSRTGGKVLLDYGYTF. DNA of the CDR3: TGTGCCAGCAGCTCTAGGACAGGGGGGAAAGTTTTGTTAGACTATGGCTACACCTTC.